These 18 T cell receptor beta chains came from one sample sequenced in a study of T cell responses to AZD1222 COVID-19 vaccine. Clones were sequenced by immunoSEQ multiplex PCR, and TCRdb holds only the in-frame ones, with some missing. Altogether tens of thousands of clones are present, roughly 84% being singletons, with the ten largest covering approximately 25%. The material was peripheral blood, obtained on day 0 of AZD1222 vaccination. The receptor source for this set is an adult in good health.

This rearrangement joins TRBV29-1 to TRBJ2-2; D gene uncertain. The CDR3 spans 13 residues. Germline V gene data show CDR1 as SQVTM and CDR2 as ANQGSEA. With 1 base removed from V and 2 bases from J, the gap between germline ends came to 5 bases. Written as DNA, the CDR3 is TGCAGCGTTGAAGGCAGCAACACCGGGGAGCTGTTTTTT. Protein product: CSVEGSNTGELFF.

The J gene is TRBJ2-5, the V gene TRBV2, with TRBD2 matching over 7 bases. This CDR3 comprises 13 residues. J lost 5 bases, V lost 3 bases, and 3 bases had no gene match. Germline CDR1 SNHLY, CDR2 FYNNEI. The CDR3 region has the DNA TGTGCCAGCAGTGAGAGCGGGGCGGAGACCCAGTACTTC. Its translation is CASSESGAETQYF.

Judged by abundance, this clone is medium-sized. V gene TRBV2 combines with J gene TRBJ1-5; D remains ambiguous. There are 14 residues in the CDR3. Trimming shortened V by 3 bases and J by 7 bases, and 13 bases separated the two germline ends. Germline V CDR1 and CDR2: SNHLY, FYNNEI. The CDR3 DNA sequence: TGTGCCAGCAGTGAGGCCTCGGGCGGACAGCCCCAGCATTTT. Amino acids: CASSEASGGQPQHF. Looking up the rest from reference TRBV2 and TRBJ1-5 gives the full variable domain: EPEVTQTPSHQVTQMGQEVILRCVPISNHLYFYWYRQILGQKVEFLVSFYNNEISEKSEIFDDQFSVERPDGSNFTLKIRSTKLEDSAMYFCASSEASGGQPQHFGDGTRLSIL.

This chain uses TRBV10-1 with TRBJ1-2; 9 bases are shared with TRBD1. J was trimmed by 7 bases and V by 7 bases; bases with no gene match: 7. Germline CDR1 WNHNN, CDR2 SYGVQD (reference sequence). The CDR3 consists of 13 residues. CDR3 in amino acids: CASTRTGASGYTF. In DNA form, the CDR3 reads TGCGCCAGCACTAGGACAGGGGCCTCTGGCTACACCTTC.

The rearrangement uses TRBV6-1 and TRBJ2-4; 10 nucleotides agree with TRBD2. This CDR3 region has 18 residues. Germline V lookup: CDR1 MNHNS, CDR2 SASEGT. After removal of 4 bases from V and 0 bases from J, the junction contained 9 bases not matched to a gene. In DNA, the CDR3 is TGTGCCAGCAGTGCTGGGCTAGCGGGGGACCTAGCCAAAAACATTCAGTACTTC. Encoded protein: CASSAGLAGDLAKNIQYF.

CDR3: CASSPQGTNEKLFF. The CDR3 DNA sequence: TGTGCCAGCAGCCCGCAGGGCACTAATGAAAAACTGTTTTTT. J is TRBJ1-4 and V is TRBV4-2; D may be TRBD1 (5 bases). Germline CDR1 is LGHNA and CDR2 is YNFKEQ. The CDR3 is 14 amino acids. The germline V and J ends were trimmed by 4 bases and 2 bases, with 8 bases remaining between them.

The rearrangement links TRBV7-2 to TRBJ1-6; maybe TRBD1 (6 bases). CDR1 and CDR2 from the germline V gene are SGHTA and FQGNSA. The CDR3 length is 15 residues. Trimming stripped 0 bases from V and 7 bases from J, with 10 bases between. The CDR3 loop reads CASSLAQGINSPLHF. Here the CDR3 DNA reads TGTGCCAGCAGCTTAGCGCAGGGGATAAATTCACCCCTCCACTTT.

The CDR3 coding sequence is TGTGCCAGTAGTATTGGGACGTCCGAGCAGTACTTC. This encodes CASSIGTSEQYF. The rearrangement uses TRBV19 and TRBJ2-7; D is perhaps TRBD1 or TRBD2 (5 bases each). V gave up 3 bases and J gave up 6 bases, with 9 bases separating them. The length of the CDR3 is 12 residues. Per the germline V gene, CDR1 is LNHDA and CDR2 is SQIVND (reference sequence).

The genes are TRBV7-9 and TRBJ1-2; tentatively, D is TRBD1 (5 bases). The CDR3 is 18 residues long. CDR1 SEHNR and CDR2 FQNEAQ come from the germline V gene (reference sequence). The V and J ends lost 5 bases and 1 base respectively, with 23 bases between them. DNA for the CDR3: TGTGCCAGCAGCCACCAACCGGGACTGGGAGCTTTTAACTATGGCTACACCTTC. Translation gives CASSHQPGLGAFNYGYTF.

This chain joins TRBV18 and TRBJ2-2; a weak D match, TRBD2 (5 bases). Germline-derived CDR1 and CDR2 are KGHSH and LQKENI. Trimming took 3 bases from V and 7 from J, leaving 15 bases between them. CDR3 length: 15 residues. The CDR3 is CASSPPAGAGGELFF. As DNA, the CDR3 is TGTGCCAGCTCACCTCCTGCGGGCGCCGGCGGGGAGCTGTTTTTT. Full variable domain (rest looked up from reference TRBV18 and TRBJ2-2): NAGVMQNPRHLVRRRGQEARLRCSPMKGHSHVYWYRQLPEEGLKFMVYLQKENIIDESGMPKERFSAEFPKEGPSILRIQQVVRGDSAAYFCASSPPAGAGGELFFGEGSRLTVL.

The rearrangement uses TRBV3-1 (or the pseudogene TRBV3-2) and TRBJ1-3, with D unresolved. Germline CDR1 LGHDT, CDR2 YNNKEL (reference sequence). CDR3 length: 16 amino acids. The V end was cut by 4 bases, the J end by 3 bases, with 16 bases between. This chain's CDR3 is CASSPSWRVNGNTIYF. The CDR3 nucleotides are TGTGCCAGCAGCCCGTCATGGAGGGTGAATGGAAACACCATATATTTT.

The chain recombines TRBV5-1 with TRBJ2-2; D possibly corresponds to TRBD1 (6 bases). Germline assignment: CDR1 SGHRS and CDR2 YFSETQ. CDR3 length: 14 amino acids. V lost 4 bases and J 6 bases, leaving 13 bases between the germline ends. In DNA, the CDR3 is TGCGCCAGCAGCGCACAGGGTATGGCCGGGGAGCTGTTTTTT. Translating gives CASSAQGMAGELFF.

This clone was recorded once. This chain links TRBV18 with TRBJ1-1; D is unclear. Germline V gene sequence: CDR1 KGHSH, CDR2 LQKENI. The germline V and J ends were trimmed by 3 bases and 1 base, with 12 bases remaining between them. The CDR3 contains 15 residues. CDR3 protein: CASSPGGLGNTEAFF. Here the CDR3 DNA reads TGTGCCAGCTCACCGGGAGGGTTAGGGAACACTGAAGCTTTCTTT.

V and J are TRBV7-8 and TRBJ2-5, with 11 bases matching TRBD1. Unmatched junction bases numbered 5, after V lost 4 bases and J lost 4 bases. Germline loops: CDR1 SGHVS, CDR2 FQNEAQ. This CDR3 has 15 amino acids. The CDR3 is CASSSGTGGGETQYF. CDR3 sequence (DNA): TGTGCCAGCAGCTCCGGGACAGGGGGGGGAGAGACCCAGTACTTC.

The chain couples TRBV11-2 to TRBJ2-1; D remains unclear. Trimming took off 1 base at V and 0 bases at J, with 16 bases between the two ends. The CDR3 has 18 amino acids. The germline CDR1 and CDR2 sequences are SGHAT and FQNNGV. CDR3 coding DNA: TGTGCCAGCAGCTTAGGTTCGGCAGGCAGAGCCTCCTACAATGAGCAGTTCTTC. Translated, it gives CASSLGSAGRASYNEQFF.

The chain employs TRBV29-1 and TRBJ2-7; TRBD1 or TRBD2 may be the D gene (5 bases each). Germline CDR1 SQVTM, CDR2 ANQGSEA. The CDR3 is 14 residues long. V lost 5 bases and J 2 bases, leaving 16 bases between the germline ends. In DNA, the CDR3 is TGCAGCGTTCCCGGGTGGGGGTACCCCTACGAGCAGTACTTC. Amino acid sequence: CSVPGWGYPYEQYF.

The rearrangement joins TRBV14 to TRBJ1-1, with TRBD1 matching 8 bases. The ends lost 5 bases at V and 4 bases at J; junction bases unmatched: 6. Per the germline V gene, CDR1 is SGHDN and CDR2 is FVKESK. This CDR3 spans 14 amino acids. The CDR3 spells CASSYDRGVTEAFF. CDR3 DNA sequence: TGTGCCAGCAGCTATGACAGGGGTGTCACTGAAGCTTTCTTT.

J is TRBJ2-2 and V is TRBV19; the D gene is possibly TRBD1 (6 bases). CDR1 is LNHDA and CDR2 is SQIVND in the germline V gene (reference sequence). The CDR3 is made up of 15 amino acids. The V end lost 5 bases, the J end lost 0 bases, and 10 bases lay between the germline ends. The DNA of the CDR3 is TGTGCCAGTAGTGGTTGGACAGCGAACACCGGGGAGCTGTTTTTT. Its protein product is CASSGWTANTGELFF.